This T cell receptor (beta chain) is from a study of PD-1 blockade in classical Hodgkin lymphoma. This clone came up once. Data came from immunoSEQ multiplex PCR; TCRdb stores just in-frame clones and leaves some out. Of tens of thousands of clones in the sample, around 82% were seen once. All the patients suffered relapse after autologous stem cell transplantation, and brentuximab vedotin exposure differed. Complete response, partial response or progressive disease constituted the best responses recorded. This specimen consisted of peripheral blood mononuclear cells (PBMCs), obtained at baseline. This TCR came from a human donor with classical Hodgkin lymphoma.

Here the CDR3 reads CASSVEADYNEQFF. For the CDR3, the DNA is TGTGCCAGCAGCGTAGAGGCGGATTACAATGAGCAGTTCTTC. This sequence joins TRBV9 and TRBJ2-1; D unresolved. The germline CDR1 and CDR2 sequences are SGDLS and YYNGEE. The CDR3 has 14 amino acids. V lost 0 bases, J lost 4 bases, and 8 bases lay in between.